This T cell receptor (beta chain) was documented in a study of blood T cell repertoires in COVID-19. The CDR3 runs 14 residues. The germline CDR1 and CDR2 sequences are MDHEN and SYDVKM. V shed 3 bases and J 5 bases; nucleotides not matched to a gene: 2. Libraries were prepared by immunoSEQ multiplex PCR; TCRdb keeps only in-frame clonotypes and omits some of them. Of about 200,000 clones in the sample, approximately 80% were seen once. Material: PBMCs or T cells enriched from blood (not recorded which). The clonotype comes from a man in his forties or fifties who had recovered from COVID-19. The chain links TRBV28 to TRBJ1-2, with 11 nucleotides matching TRBD1. The CDR3: CASSFWDRGYGYTF. In nucleotides, the CDR3 is TGTGCCAGCAGTTTCTGGGACAGGGGGTATGGCTACACCTTC.